This T cell receptor (beta chain) emerged from a study of OX40 agonist ivuxolimab in advanced cancers. Study at large: Partial responses occurred in three patients (one hepatocellular carcinoma, two cutaneous melanoma).

Points on this clone: Its antigen is as yet unknown.

Patients who had autoimmune disease history or got systemic immunosuppression were left out. Method: immunoSEQ multiplex PCR; TCRdb's copy keeps in-frame clones and lacks some. The profile shows tens of thousands of clones, roughly nine tenths of them singletons. Germline-derived CDR1 and CDR2 are SEHNR and FQNEAQ (reference sequence). The CDR3 is 15 amino acids. J was trimmed by 2 bases and V by 5 bases; bases with no gene match: 9. Findings and caveats of the study: With doses of 0.1-3.0 mg/kg, partial responders showed among the lowest clonal expansion.

The chain combines TRBV7-9 with TRBJ2-7; TRBD1 matches at 7 bases. The input for sequencing was CD4+ or CD8+ T cells sorted from blood, taken in a trial of the OX40 agonist ivuxolimab. This TCR was sampled from an adult with an advanced solid tumor such as melanoma, head and neck, liver or kidney cancer. The CDR3 loop reads CASSLGTAWTYEQYF. The CDR3 DNA reads as TGTGCCAGCAGCCTCGGGACAGCTTGGACCTACGAGCAGTACTTC. The full variable domain, its missing parts supplied by reference TRBV7-9 and TRBJ2-7, is DTGVSQNPRHKITKRGQNVTFRCDPISEHNRLYWYRQTLGQGPEFLTYFQNEAQLEKSRLLSDRFSAERPKGSFSTLEIQRTEQGDSAMYLCASSLGTAWTYEQYFGPGTRLTVT.